This T cell receptor beta chain originates from a study of T-cell reconstitution after alpha-beta-depleted transplantation in children. This CDR3 contains 15 residues. The junction had 1 base not matched to a gene; V was cut back by 2 bases and J by 0 bases. CDR1 is SGDLS and CDR2 is YYNGEE in the germline V gene. This sample's TCRbeta library carried unique molecular identifier barcodes. TCRdb reprocessed the PCR reads via MiXCR and lists one record per CDR3 protein. The sample lists around 300,000 distinct CDR3 sequences, under 14% occurring once. Ten or more counts support this clonotype. The antigen is not known. Study observations and caveats: About two months after transplant, alpha-beta T cells reportedly came from several hundred expanded graft clones. The high TCRbeta diversity at day 60 in some patients came from surviving recipient T cells and thymic progenitors. The main origin of T-cell counts and diversity one year after transplant was newly produced T cells.

This receptor was taken from a male patient between 2 and 9 years old who had a stem cell transplant for chronic granulomatous disease, so the T cells may come from the graft donor. The sequenced sample was peripheral blood, obtained 180 days after TCRalphabeta/CD19-depleted stem cell transplant. The rearrangement uses TRBV9 and TRBJ2-5; 10 nucleotides agree with TRBD2. The CDR3 nucleotides are TGTGCCAGCAGCGTTAGCGGGGGGAACCAAGAGACCCAGTACTTC. The encoded protein is CASSVSGGNQETQYF.